These 4 T cell receptor beta chains came from one sample sequenced in a study of T-cell reconstitution after alpha-beta-depleted transplantation in children. Library preparation (for TCRbeta) was performed with unique molecular identifiers. Via MiXCR, TCRdb re-called the PCR reads, giving one row per CDR3 protein. The sample records 6,500 to 8,000 distinct CDR3 sequences, 25% to 35% being singletons. The sequenced sample was peripheral blood, obtained 60 days after TCRalphabeta/CD19-depleted stem cell transplant. The receptors originated from a boy under two years old who had a stem cell transplant for SCID, so the T cells may come from the graft donor.

In its sample, this clonotype is medium-sized. The CDR3, as DNA: TGTGCCAGCACCCTCGGACGGAACACTGAAGCTTTCTTT. It specifies CASTLGRNTEAFF. The rearrangement links TRBV12-3 or TRBV12-4 to TRBJ1-1; D not resolved. Deletions cut 7 bases from V and 1 base from J, with 10 bases between. The CDR3 loop spans 13 amino acids.

By proportion, this clonotype is medium-sized. The chain combines TRBV6-5 with TRBJ1-5; D is unresolved. The CDR3 extends over 12 amino acids. CDR1 and CDR2 from the germline V gene are MNHEY and SVGAGI. V was cut by 6 bases and J by 1 base, with 4 bases left in between. As DNA, the CDR3 is TGTGCCAGCAGGAGGAGCAATCAGCCCCAGCATTTT. It specifies CASRRSNQPQHF.

This clonotype has more than one count but fewer than ten. V is TRBV27 and J is TRBJ2-5, with unresolved D. V shed 5 bases and J shed 3 bases, with 10 bases lying between them. CDR1 is MNHEY and CDR2 is SMNVEV in the germline V gene (reference sequence). The CDR3 sequence is 13 residues long. The CDR3 DNA reads TGTGCCAGCAGTCCATTCTTAGAAGAGACCCAGTACTTC. Its protein is CASSPFLEETQYF.

This chain uses TRBV5-1 with TRBJ2-5, with a tentative D call TRBD2 (6 bases). The CDR3 has 14 residues. Trimming left V 2 bases short and J 1 base short, with 9 bases between. Germline-derived CDR1 and CDR2 are SGHRS and YFSETQ. CDR3 sequence reads: CASSLISGQETQYF. In nucleotides, the CDR3 is TGCGCCAGCAGCTTAATTAGCGGCCAAGAGACCCAGTACTTC. Together with reference TRBV5-1 and TRBJ2-5, the CDR3 gives the full variable domain: KAGVTQTPRYLIKTRGQQVTLSCSPISGHRSVSWYQQTPGQGLQFLFEYFSETQRNKGNFPGRFSGRQFSNSRSEMNVSTLELGDSALYLCASSLISGQETQYFGPGTRLLVL.